The source of this TCR beta chain is a study of blood T cell repertoires in COVID-19. Overall study: The study drew acute and convalescent COVID-19 samples from the United States, Italy and Spain. From T cells, B-cell-depleted T cells, or PBMCs came the material, which was cDNA or gDNA.

How the authors handled the data: Amplification with reference gene primers provided the estimates of nucleated cell counts. Sequencing was performed with immunoSEQ multiplex PCR; in TCRdb, only in-frame clones are kept and a portion is missing. V and J calls and clone size follow that table, whereas D and trimming were derived from the DNA. The table has some 170,000 clones, 82% seen once. This CDR3 is built from 15 residues. V shed 3 bases, J shed 8 bases, and the junction held 6 bases outside the gene matches. Germline V gene data show CDR1 as SGHVS and CDR2 as FQNEAQ. The rearrangement uses TRBV7-8 and TRBJ2-1; 11 bases align to TRBD1. The sequence came from a woman in her 70s with acute or convalescent COVID-19. Sequencing used peripheral blood. Here the CDR3 reads CASSFSGQGVDEQFF. The CDR3 nucleotides are TGTGCCAGCAGCTTTTCGGGACAGGGGGTCGATGAGCAGTTCTTC.